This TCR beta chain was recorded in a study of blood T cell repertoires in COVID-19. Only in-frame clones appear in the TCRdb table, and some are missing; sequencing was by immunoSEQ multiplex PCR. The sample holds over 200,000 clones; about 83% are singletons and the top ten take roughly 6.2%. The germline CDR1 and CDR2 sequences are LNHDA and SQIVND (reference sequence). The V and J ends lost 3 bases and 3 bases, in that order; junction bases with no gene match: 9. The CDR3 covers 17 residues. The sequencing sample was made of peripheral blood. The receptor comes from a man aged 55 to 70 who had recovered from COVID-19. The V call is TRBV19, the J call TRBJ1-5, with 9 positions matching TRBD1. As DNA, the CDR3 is TGTGCCAGTAGTATGAGGGGACAGGGCGTCAACAATCAGCCCCAGCATTTT. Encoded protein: CASSMRGQGVNNQPQHF.